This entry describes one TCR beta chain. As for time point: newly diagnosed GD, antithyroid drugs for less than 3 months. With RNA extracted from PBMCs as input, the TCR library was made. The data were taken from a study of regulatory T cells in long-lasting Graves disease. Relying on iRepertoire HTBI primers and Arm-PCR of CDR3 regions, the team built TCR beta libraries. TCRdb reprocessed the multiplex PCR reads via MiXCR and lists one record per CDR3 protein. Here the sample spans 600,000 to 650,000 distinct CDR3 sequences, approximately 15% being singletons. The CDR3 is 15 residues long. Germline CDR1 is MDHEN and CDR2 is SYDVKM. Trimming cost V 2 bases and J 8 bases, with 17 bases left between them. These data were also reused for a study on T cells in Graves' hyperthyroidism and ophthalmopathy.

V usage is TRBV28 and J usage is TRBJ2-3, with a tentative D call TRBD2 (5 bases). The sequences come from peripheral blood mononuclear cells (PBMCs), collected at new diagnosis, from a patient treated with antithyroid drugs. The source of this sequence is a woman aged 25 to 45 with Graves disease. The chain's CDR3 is CASSLTLGVQGTQYF. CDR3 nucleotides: TGTGCCAGCAGTTTAACCTTGGGAGTTCAAGGTACGCAGTATTTT.